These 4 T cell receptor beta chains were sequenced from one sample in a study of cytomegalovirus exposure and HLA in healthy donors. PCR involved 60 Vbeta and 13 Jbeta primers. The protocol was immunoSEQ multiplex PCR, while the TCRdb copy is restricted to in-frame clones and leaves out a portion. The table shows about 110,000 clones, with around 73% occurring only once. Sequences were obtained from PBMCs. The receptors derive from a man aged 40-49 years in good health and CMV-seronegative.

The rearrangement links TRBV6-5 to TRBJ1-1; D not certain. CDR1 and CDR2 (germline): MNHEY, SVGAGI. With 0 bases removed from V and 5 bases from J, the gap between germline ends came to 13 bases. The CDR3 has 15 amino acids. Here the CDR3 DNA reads TGTGCCAGCAGTTACTCTAGGTCTTGGCGGACTGAAGCTTTCTTT. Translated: CASSYSRSWRTEAFF.

CDR3 amino acids: CASSQDLTGRDEQYF. CDR3 in DNA: TGCGCCAGCAGCCAAGATTTGACAGGGCGAGACGAGCAGTACTTC. The chain links TRBV4-3 to TRBJ2-7; 7 bases map to TRBD1. With V trimmed by 0 bases and J by 5 bases, 7 bases remained unmatched. Germline CDR1 LGHNA, CDR2 YSLEER. This CDR3 comprises 15 residues.

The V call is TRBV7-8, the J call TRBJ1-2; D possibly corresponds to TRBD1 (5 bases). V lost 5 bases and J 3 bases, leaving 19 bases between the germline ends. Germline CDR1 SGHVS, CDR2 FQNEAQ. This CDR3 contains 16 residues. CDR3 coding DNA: TGTGCCAGCAGCAAACCGACACCCCGGGGGGACTATGGCTACACCTTC. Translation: CASSKPTPRGDYGYTF.

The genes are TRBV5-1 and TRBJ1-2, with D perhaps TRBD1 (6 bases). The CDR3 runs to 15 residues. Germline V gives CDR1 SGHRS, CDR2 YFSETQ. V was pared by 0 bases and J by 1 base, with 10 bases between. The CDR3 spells CASSLDRVNNYGYTF. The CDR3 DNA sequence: TGCGCCAGCAGCTTGGACAGGGTTAATAACTATGGCTACACCTTC.